This T cell receptor beta chain was captured in a study of blood T cells in healthy people across ages. V was pared by 3 bases and J by 13 bases, with 15 bases between. The V gene's germline CDR1 is LGHDT and CDR2 YNNKEL (reference sequence). This CDR3 is built from 12 residues. PCR was performed a second time for 7 to 11 cycles using a sample-barcoded 5' primer and a J-beta primer mix. TCRdb processed the 5' RACE reads anew with MiXCR; each CDR3 protein has one entry. The repertoire consists of about 730,000 distinct CDR3 sequences, with about 40% occurring once and the leading ten covering 20% to 25%.

V gene TRBV3-1 combines with J gene TRBJ2-5; D gene unclear. Sequencing was done on a sample of blood. This TCR was recovered from a woman between 55 and 75 years old in good health. The CDR3 region has the DNA TGTGCCAGCAGCCAGGGCGAAAGGGTCTGGTACTTC. As protein: CASSQGERVWYF.